The next 9 T cell receptor beta chains were all read from a single sample in a study of cytomegalovirus exposure and HLA in healthy donors. The study ran its PCR with 60 Vbeta and 13 Jbeta primers. Assay used: immunoSEQ multiplex PCR; TCRdb lists only in-frame clones, some missing. The sample table sets out about 48,000 clones. Sequenced sample: PBMCs. All receptors derive from a woman aged 40 to 50 in good health and CMV-seronegative.

The chain recombines TRBV18 with TRBJ1-5; D remains unclear. The CDR3 runs 17 residues. V was clipped by 2 bases and J by 0 bases, with 14 bases between them. The V gene's germline CDR1 is KGHSH and CDR2 LQKENI. In DNA, the CDR3 is TGTGCCAGCTCACCATCTAGCCCGGGCTATAGCAATCAGCCCCAGCATTTT. Protein: CASSPSSPGYSNQPQHF. Looking up the rest from reference TRBV18 and TRBJ1-5 gives the full variable domain: NAGVMQNPRHLVRRRGQEARLRCSPMKGHSHVYWYRQLPEEGLKFMVYLQKENIIDESGMPKERFSAEFPKEGPSILRIQQVVRGDSAAYFCASSPSSPGYSNQPQHFGDGTRLSIL.

The chain uses TRBV29-1 and TRBJ2-7; D unclear. The CDR3 has 13 residues. V was clipped by 3 bases and J by 0 bases, with 9 bases between them. Germline CDR1 reads SQVTM; CDR2 reads ANQGSEA. CDR3 protein: CSVEMANSYEQYF. CDR3 coding DNA: TGCAGCGTTGAGATGGCCAACTCCTACGAGCAGTACTTC.

The V gene is TRBV7-2, the J gene TRBJ2-1; D not certain. The CDR3 consists of 13 residues. V was cut by 3 bases and J by 3 bases, with 6 bases left in between. Germline loops: CDR1 SGHTA, CDR2 FQGNSA. CDR3 in DNA: TGTGCCAGCAGCTTCACGGGCTACAATGAGCAGTTCTTC. Its translation: CASSFTGYNEQFF.

The V and J genes are TRBV5-1 and TRBJ2-7, with D possibly TRBD1 on 6 matching bases. There are 14 residues in the CDR3. V shed 0 bases and J shed 6 bases, with 13 bases lying between them. Germline CDR1 is SGHRS and CDR2 is YFSETQ. In nucleotides, the CDR3 is TGCGCCAGCAGCTTGGCAGGGGTCGAAAGCGAGCAGTACTTC. Amino acid sequence: CASSLAGVESEQYF.

The J gene is TRBJ2-3, the V gene TRBV5-4; 9 nucleotides align to TRBD1. V trimming: 4 bases; J trimming: 6 bases; junction bases outside the gene matches: 15. Germline CDR1 SGHNT, CDR2 YYREEE (reference sequence). The CDR3 contains 17 residues. CDR3 amino acids: CASSVERGGQGMDTQYF. CDR3 coding DNA: TGTGCCAGCAGCGTGGAGCGCGGGGGACAGGGAATGGATACGCAGTATTTT.

This chain uses TRBV11-1 with TRBJ2-2; perhaps TRBD2 as D (7 bases). Germline loops: CDR1 SGHAT, CDR2 FQDESV (reference sequence). The V end lost 2 bases, the J end lost 4 bases, and 23 bases lay between the germline ends. This CDR3 region has 19 residues. CDR3 in DNA: TGTGCCAGCAGCTTAAGATCCGGCGGGGGCCTAACGGGCACCGGGGAGCTGTTTTTT. Translating it yields CASSLRSGGGLTGTGELFF.

On this clone itself: A read error may account for a junction end that differs from germline. V usage is TRBV27 and J usage is TRBJ1-1, with 11 bases aligning to TRBD1. The CDR3 spans 16 residues. Looked up from germline, CDR1 is MNHEY and CDR2 is SMNVEV (reference sequence). The CDR3 DNA reads as TGTGCCAGCAGTTTCCACGGGACAGGGGGGAATACTGAAGCTCTCTTT. Translating it yields CASSFHGTGGNTEALF.

V gene TRBV6-1 combines with J gene TRBJ1-2; a weak D match, TRBD1 (5 bases). This CDR3 comprises 15 residues. Trimming took off 2 bases at V and 5 bases at J, with 15 bases between the two ends. Germline assignment: CDR1 MNHNS and CDR2 SASEGT. Here the CDR3 reads CASSENGGRLYGYTF. DNA of the CDR3: TGTGCCAGCAGTGAAAATGGGGGGAGGCTATATGGCTACACCTTC.

The V and J genes are TRBV18 and TRBJ2-5, with a tentative D call TRBD2 (6 bases). Germline values: CDR1 KGHSH, CDR2 LQKENI. With 4 bases removed from V and 2 bases from J, the gap between germline ends came to 14 bases. This CDR3 contains 15 residues. CDR3: CASSLLGGGQETQYF. The DNA for the CDR3 is TGTGCCAGCTCACTCCTAGGCGGAGGGCAAGAGACCCAGTACTTC.